This TCR beta chain was sequenced in a study of shared clonotypes between healthy human individuals. Findings and caveats of the study: Some clonotypes were shared by all four sorted-subset donors, while others were not shared. The non-shared ones had lower generation probabilities than the shared ones.

With regard to this clone: Its cognate antigen is unknown.

How the authors handled the data: ImmunoSEQ supplied junction-only sequences lacking quality scores, so filtering was different. The method was immunoSEQ multiplex PCR; TCRdb's version includes in-frame clones alone and lacks a portion of them. V and J calls and clone size are as listed in that table; D and trimming were resolved from the DNA. Of over 850,000 clones listed, 78% were seen once; the top ten hold roughly 0.57%. The germline gives CDR1 SGHNT, CDR2 YENEEA. With 5 bases clipped from V and 3 bases from J, the junction kept 6 bases outside the gene matches. CDR3 size: 15 residues. The genes are TRBV11-3 and TRBJ2-1; 8 nucleotides match TRBD2. Sequencing was performed on memory CD4+ T cells from PBMCs. The subset was: CD45RA-negative fraction. The receptor comes from a man aged 18-30 years in good health. Some clones in this sample may be carry-over from other donors' samples. Written as DNA, the CDR3 is TGTGCCAGCAGCCCGGGGGGGGGCGACTACAATGAGCAGTTCTTC. Its protein product is CASSPGGGDYNEQFF.